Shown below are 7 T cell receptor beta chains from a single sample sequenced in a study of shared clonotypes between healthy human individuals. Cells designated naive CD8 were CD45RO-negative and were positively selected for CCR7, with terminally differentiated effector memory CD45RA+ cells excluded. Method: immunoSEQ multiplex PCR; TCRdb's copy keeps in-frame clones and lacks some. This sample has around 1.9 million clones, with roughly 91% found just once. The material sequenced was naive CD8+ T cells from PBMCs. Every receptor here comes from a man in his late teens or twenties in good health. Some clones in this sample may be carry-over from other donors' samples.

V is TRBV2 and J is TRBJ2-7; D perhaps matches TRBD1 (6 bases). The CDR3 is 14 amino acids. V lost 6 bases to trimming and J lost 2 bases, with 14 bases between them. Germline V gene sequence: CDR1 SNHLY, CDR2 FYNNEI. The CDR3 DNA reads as TGTGCCAGCAGCGAGTACAGGGAGACCTACGAGCAGTACTTC. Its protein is CASSEYRETYEQYF.

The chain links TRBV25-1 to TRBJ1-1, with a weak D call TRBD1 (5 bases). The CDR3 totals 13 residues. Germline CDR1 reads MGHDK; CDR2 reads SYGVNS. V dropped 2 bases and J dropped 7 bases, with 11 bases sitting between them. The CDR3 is CASSELRGGEAFF. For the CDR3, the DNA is TGTGCCAGCAGTGAACTCCGGGGGGGTGAAGCTTTCTTT.

As DNA, the CDR3 is TGCAGCGCACTGACCTGGGGGGAGCAGTACTTC. It specifies CSALTWGEQYF. The chain links TRBV29-1 to TRBJ2-7; the D gene could be TRBD1 or TRBD2 (5 bases each). This CDR3 has 11 residues. Germline values: CDR1 SQVTM, CDR2 ANQGSEA. The V end lost 7 bases, the J end lost 7 bases, and 14 bases lay between the germline ends.

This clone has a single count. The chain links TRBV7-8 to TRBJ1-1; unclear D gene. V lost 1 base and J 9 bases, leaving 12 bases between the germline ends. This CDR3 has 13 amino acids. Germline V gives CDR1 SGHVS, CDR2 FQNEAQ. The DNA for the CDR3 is TGTGCCAGCAGCTTAGGAAAAAAGGATCAAGCTTTCTTT. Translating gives CASSLGKKDQAFF.

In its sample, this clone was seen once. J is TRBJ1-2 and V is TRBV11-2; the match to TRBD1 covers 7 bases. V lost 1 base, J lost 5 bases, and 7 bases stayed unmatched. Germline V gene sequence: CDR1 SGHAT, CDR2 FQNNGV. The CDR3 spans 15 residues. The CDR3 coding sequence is TGTGCCAGCAGCTTAGCCCCGGGACAGACATATGGCTACACCTTC. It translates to CASSLAPGQTYGYTF.

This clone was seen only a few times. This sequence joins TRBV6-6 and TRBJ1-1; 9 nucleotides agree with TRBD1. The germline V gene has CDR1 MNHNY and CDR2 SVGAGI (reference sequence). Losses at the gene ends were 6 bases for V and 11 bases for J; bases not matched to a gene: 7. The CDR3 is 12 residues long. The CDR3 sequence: CASRIRTGDAFF. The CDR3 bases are TGTGCCAGCAGAATTCGGACAGGGGATGCTTTCTTT.

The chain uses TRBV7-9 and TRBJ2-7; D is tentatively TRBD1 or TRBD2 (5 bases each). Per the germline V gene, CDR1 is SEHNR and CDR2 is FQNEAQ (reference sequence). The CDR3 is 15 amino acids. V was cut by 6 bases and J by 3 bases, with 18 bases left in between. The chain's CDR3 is CASRRGTDPLYEQYF. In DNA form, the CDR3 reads TGTGCCAGCAGACGAGGGACGGATCCTCTCTACGAGCAGTACTTC. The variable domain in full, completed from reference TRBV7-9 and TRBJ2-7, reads DTGVSQNPRHKITKRGQNVTFRCDPISEHNRLYWYRQTLGQGPEFLTYFQNEAQLEKSRLLSDRFSAERPKGSFSTLEIQRTEQGDSAMYLCASRRGTDPLYEQYFGPGTRLTVT.